This TCR beta chain was identified during a study of T cells in Graves' hyperthyroidism and ophthalmopathy. Reasons for excluding patients were uncontrolled infection, other autoimmune disease, pregnancy or lactation. PBMCs stemmed from 10 ml fresh peripheral blood. Amplification yielded TCR beta CDR3 regions, with RNA transcripts as the source. RT-PCR in the first round (using the HTBI primer set) targeted the TCR CDR3. TCRdb passed the multiplex PCR reads through MiXCR, listing each CDR3 protein once. Of roughly 800,000 distinct CDR3 sequences in the sample, roughly 37% were seen once. This clonotype occurred many times. Its antigen remains unidentified. Germline V lookup: CDR1 SQVTM, CDR2 ANQGSEA. This CDR3 spans 13 amino acids. V trimming: 6 bases; J trimming: 0 bases; junction bases outside the gene matches: 3. Overall study findings and caveats: Blood also contained most expanded thyroid clonotypes above 0.001. From stable hyperthyroidism, ophthalmopathy was set apart by a 13 V-J model.

This clonotype was sampled from a man aged 18 to 35 with Graves' hyperthyroidism. The chain is built from TRBV29-1 and TRBJ1-1; 8 bases are shared with TRBD1. Sequencing used blood. The CDR3 bases are TGCAGCGTGAGACAGGGGTTGAACACTGAAGCTTTCTTT. The encoded protein is CSVRQGLNTEAFF.